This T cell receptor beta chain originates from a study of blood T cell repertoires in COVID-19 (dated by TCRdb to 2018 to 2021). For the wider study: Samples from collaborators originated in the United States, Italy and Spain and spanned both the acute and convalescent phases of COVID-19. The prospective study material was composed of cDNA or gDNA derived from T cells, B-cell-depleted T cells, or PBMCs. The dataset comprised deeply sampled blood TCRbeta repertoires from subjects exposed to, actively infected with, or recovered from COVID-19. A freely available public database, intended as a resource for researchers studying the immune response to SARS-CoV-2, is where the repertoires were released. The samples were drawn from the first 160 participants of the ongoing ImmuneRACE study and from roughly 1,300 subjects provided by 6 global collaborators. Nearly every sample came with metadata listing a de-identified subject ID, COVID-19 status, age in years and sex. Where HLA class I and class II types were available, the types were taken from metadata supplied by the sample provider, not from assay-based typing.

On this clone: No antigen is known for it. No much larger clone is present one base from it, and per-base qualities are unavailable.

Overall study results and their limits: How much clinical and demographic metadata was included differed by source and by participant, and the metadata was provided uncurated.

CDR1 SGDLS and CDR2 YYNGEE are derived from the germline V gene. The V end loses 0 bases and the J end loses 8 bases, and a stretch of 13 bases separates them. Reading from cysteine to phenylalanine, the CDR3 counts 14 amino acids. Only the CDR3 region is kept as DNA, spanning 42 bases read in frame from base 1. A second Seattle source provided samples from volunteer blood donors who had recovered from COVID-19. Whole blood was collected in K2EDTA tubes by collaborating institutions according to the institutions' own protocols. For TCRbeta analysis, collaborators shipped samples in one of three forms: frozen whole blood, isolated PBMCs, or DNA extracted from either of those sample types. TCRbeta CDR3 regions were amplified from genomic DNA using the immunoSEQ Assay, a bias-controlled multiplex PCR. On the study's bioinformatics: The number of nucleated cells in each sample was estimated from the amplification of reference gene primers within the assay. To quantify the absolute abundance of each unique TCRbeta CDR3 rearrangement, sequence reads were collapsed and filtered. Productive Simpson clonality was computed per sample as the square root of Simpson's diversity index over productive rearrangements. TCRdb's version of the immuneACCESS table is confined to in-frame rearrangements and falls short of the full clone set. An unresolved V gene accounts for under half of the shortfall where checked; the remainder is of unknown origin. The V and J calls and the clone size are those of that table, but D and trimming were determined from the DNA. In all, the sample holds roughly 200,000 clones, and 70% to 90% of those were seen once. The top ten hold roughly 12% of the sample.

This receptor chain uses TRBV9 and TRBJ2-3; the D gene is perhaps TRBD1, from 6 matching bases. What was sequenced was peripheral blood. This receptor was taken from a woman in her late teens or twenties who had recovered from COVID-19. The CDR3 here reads CASSVDGGQGTQYF. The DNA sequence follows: TGTGCCAGCAGCGTAGATGGGGGCCAGGGTACGCAGTATTTT.